Below, one T cell receptor beta chain is given with its context. What it binds is not known. The sample comes from a study of beta chain features in type 1 diabetes. Study-wide results and caveats: VDJ junctions from patients with type 1 diabetes contained fewer insertions and more deletions. Shortening of TCRB CDR3s, moderate but significant, appeared in all four CD4+ subsets of Type 1 diabetes patients.

The isolated RNA, all of it, was reverse transcribed, so expressed TCRB transcripts were what got sequenced. The data were produced by immunoSEQ multiplex PCR, yet TCRdb's version contains in-frame clones alone and is incomplete. The sample includes tens of thousands of clones, about 64% of them seen just once. The germline V and J ends were trimmed by 0 bases and 16 bases, with 14 bases remaining between them. Germline V CDR1 and CDR2: SGHRS, YFSETQ. This CDR3 region has 12 residues. The chain employs TRBV5-1 and TRBJ2-1; D might be TRBD1 (6 bases). This sequence originates from a woman in her twenties or thirties with type 1 diabetes. The source material was stem cell memory CD4+ T cells from blood. DNA for the CDR3: TGCGCCAGCAGCTTGGATGGGACAAAAGGATTCTTC. Amino acids: CASSLDGTKGFF. Full variable domain (remainder filled in from reference TRBV5-1 and TRBJ2-1): KAGVTQTPRYLIKTRGQQVTLSCSPISGHRSVSWYQQTPGQGLQFLFEYFSETQRNKGNFPGRFSGRQFSNSRSEMNVSTLELGDSALYLCASSLDGTKGFFGPGTRLTVL.